These 11 T cell receptor beta chains share one sample of origin, sequenced in a study of blood T cell repertoires in COVID-19. Some clones are missing from TCRdb's copy, which holds only in-frame ones; the method was immunoSEQ multiplex PCR. The profile shows 350,000 to 450,000 clones, roughly 92% of them singletons. The sequenced sample consisted of PBMCs or T cells enriched from blood (not recorded which). Every receptor here comes from a woman in her forties who had been exposed to COVID-19.

The genes are TRBV19 and TRBJ1-2; 7 nucleotides match TRBD1. Germline V gene lookup returns CDR1 LNHDA and CDR2 SQIVND (reference sequence). CDR3 length equals 15 residues. V lost 4 bases, J lost 8 bases, and 13 bases stayed unmatched. CDR3 DNA sequence: TGTGCCAGTAGTAGGGGGGACAGCCAGTTCGGCGGCTACACCTTC. This gives the protein CASSRGDSQFGGYTF.

The chain uses TRBV15 and TRBJ1-5; weak D call: TRBD1 (5 bases). CDR1 is LNHNV, CDR2 YYDKDF, per germline (reference sequence). The CDR3 loop spans 17 amino acids. V was shortened by 1 base and J by 0 bases, with 13 bases between the two germline ends. DNA for the CDR3: TGTGCCACCAGCAGAGTAGTAGGGGTGGGTAGCAATCAGCCCCAGCATTTT. Protein product: CATSRVVGVGSNQPQHF.

V gene TRBV5-1 combines with J gene TRBJ1-1, with D uncertain. CDR1 and CDR2 from the germline V gene are SGHRS and YFSETQ. V was cut by 2 bases and J by 3 bases, with 8 bases left in between. There are 13 residues in the CDR3. The CDR3 DNA follows: TGCGCCAGCAGCTTCACGGAGGACACTGAAGCTTTCTTT. Translated: CASSFTEDTEAFF.

Details on this clone: Other DNA variants within this sample encode the same CDR3. CDR3: CASSQDRAGEQYF. The CDR3 coding sequence is TGTGCCAGCAGCCAAGATCGAGCGGGAGAGCAGTACTTC. The chain carries TRBV3-1 (or the pseudogene TRBV3-2) and TRBJ2-7; 7 nucleotides align to TRBD2. V shed 0 bases, J shed 7 bases, and the junction held 3 bases outside the gene matches. Germline CDR1 and CDR2: LGHDT and YNNKEL (reference sequence). The CDR3 has 13 residues.

This clone was detected only once. The chain employs TRBV5-6 and TRBJ2-7; no definite D call. Germline assignment: CDR1 SGHDT and CDR2 YYEEEE. This CDR3 spans 13 amino acids. Trimming took 4 bases from V and 1 from J, leaving 9 bases between them. For the CDR3, the DNA is TGTGCCAGCAGCCGCGGAAGGTCCTACGAGCAGTACTTC. It codes for CASSRGRSYEQYF.

This chain joins TRBV2 and TRBJ1-4, with 10 positions matching TRBD1. The CDR3 extends over 15 amino acids. V was pared by 4 bases and J by 7 bases, with 6 bases of the junction left unmatched. The germline CDR1 and CDR2 sequences are SNHLY and FYNNEI. The CDR3 region is CASSGQGAGGEKLFF. CDR3 sequence (DNA): TGTGCCAGCAGTGGACAGGGGGCCGGCGGTGAAAAACTGTTTTTT.

The gene calls are TRBV11-3 and TRBJ1-2; TRBD1 is a possible D gene (6 bases). CDR3 length: 14 residues. V gave up 1 base and J gave up 8 bases, with 14 bases separating them. From germline, CDR1 is SGHNT and CDR2 YENEEA. This CDR3 reads CASSLGAGADGYTF. In DNA, the CDR3 is TGTGCCAGCAGCTTAGGAGCGGGGGCTGACGGCTACACCTTC.

This chain joins TRBV5-8 and TRBJ2-7; TRBD1 agrees at 7 bases. CDR3 size: 13 residues. The J segment lost 6 bases and the V segment lost 5 bases, leaving 8 bases of the junction unmatched. Germline values: CDR1 SGHTS, CDR2 YDEGEE. CDR3 residues: CASSKDRRGEQYF. DNA for the CDR3: TGTGCCAGCAGTAAGGACAGGAGAGGCGAGCAGTACTTC.

The rearrangement joins TRBV7-6 to TRBJ2-3; D is ambiguous. V was cut by 4 bases and J by 1 base, with 6 bases left in between. Germline assignment: CDR1 SGHVS and CDR2 FNYEAQ. This CDR3 is 13 amino acids long. The CDR3 protein is CASSSAGTDTQYF. CDR3 in DNA: TGTGCCAGCAGCTCCGCGGGCACAGATACGCAGTATTTT. Using reference TRBV7-6 and TRBJ2-3 for the parts outside the CDR3, the full variable domain is GAGVSQSPRYKVTKRGQDVALRCDPISGHVSLYWYRQALGQGPEFLTYFNYEAQQDKSGLPNDRFSAERPEGSISTLTIQRTEQRDSAMYRCASSSAGTDTQYFGPGTRLTVL.

This chain joins TRBV11-3 and TRBJ2-1; 13 bases line up with TRBD2. This CDR3 spans 14 amino acids. Germline CDR1 reads SGHNT; CDR2 reads YENEEA. V gave up 4 bases and J gave up 12 bases; unmatched junction bases: 6. CDR3 residues: CASSYGLAGAVQFF. The CDR3 coding sequence is TGTGCCAGCAGCTACGGACTAGCGGGAGCAGTGCAGTTCTTC.

The chain employs TRBV7-3 and TRBJ2-1, with D unresolved. CDR3 length equals 14 residues. Trimming shortened V by 5 bases and J by 2 bases, and 10 bases separated the two germline ends. The germline V gene has CDR1 SGHTA and CDR2 FQGTGA. The CDR3 is CASSPTPAYNEQFF. CDR3 nucleotide sequence: TGTGCCAGCAGCCCGACACCGGCCTACAATGAGCAGTTCTTC.